The clone carrying this T cell receptor (beta chain) came up a few times. Per the original data handling: Counts of nucleated cells, estimated from reference gene primer amplification, were obtained. TCRdb's table, derived via immunoSEQ multiplex PCR, lists solely in-frame clones and lacks some. V and J calls and clone size follow that table, whereas D and trimming were derived from the DNA. The sample contains roughly 65,000 clones, 65% to 85% of which appear only once. CDR3 length equals 13 residues. Trimming removed 7 bases at V and 5 bases at J, with 14 bases between. CDR1 is LNHDA and CDR2 is SQIVND in the germline V gene (reference sequence). This entry is derived from a study of blood T cell repertoires in COVID-19. Turning to the study itself: COVID-19 samples collected from the United States, Italy and Spain covered acute and convalescent phases. Sources were T cells, B-cell-depleted T cells, or PBMCs; the material itself was cDNA or gDNA.

Sequences were obtained from peripheral blood. The rearrangement uses TRBV19 and TRBJ2-5; possibly TRBD2 for D (5 bases). This sequence was found in a human donor in a cohort sampled during active COVID-19. The CDR3 sequence is CASTGVAGETQYF. The CDR3 region has the DNA TGTGCCAGTACCGGGGTAGCAGGCGAGACCCAGTACTTC.